This T cell receptor beta chain was recovered during a study of a mutant IDH1 vaccine in newly diagnosed glioma. Study information: Averaging roughly 40 years of age, treated patients were around 62% male and 37.5% female. Before enrollment, patients got radiotherapy alone, temozolomide alone, or mostly the combination.

Stated time point: baseline, week 1 (first vaccination visit). Treatment defined: pre-vaccination baseline after standard-of-care therapy. Each of the donors came in with new WHO grade 3 or 4 astrocytomas that were IDH1-mutant and ATRX-lost. Profiled with immunoSEQ multiplex PCR; TCRdb holds only in-frame clones, not every one. The table shows about 92,000 clones, with 80% occurring only once. Overall study findings and caveats: Any relationship between pseudoprogression and changes in top peripheral T cell clonotypes seemed absent.

This clone appeared once. Its specificity is not known. CDR1 is SGDLS, CDR2 YYNGEE, per germline. This CDR3 spans 14 amino acids. Trimming shortened V by 4 bases and J by 2 bases, and 13 bases separated the two germline ends. The chain uses TRBV9 and TRBJ2-7; perhaps TRBD2 as D (6 bases). This specimen consisted of PBMCs, obtained from a glioma patient treated with radiotherapy, temozolomide or both. The origin of this receptor is a man aged 35 to 55 with glioma. The CDR3 reads CASSPRGLTYEQYF. The CDR3 DNA is TGTGCCAGCAGCCCTCGGGGACTGACCTACGAGCAGTACTTC.